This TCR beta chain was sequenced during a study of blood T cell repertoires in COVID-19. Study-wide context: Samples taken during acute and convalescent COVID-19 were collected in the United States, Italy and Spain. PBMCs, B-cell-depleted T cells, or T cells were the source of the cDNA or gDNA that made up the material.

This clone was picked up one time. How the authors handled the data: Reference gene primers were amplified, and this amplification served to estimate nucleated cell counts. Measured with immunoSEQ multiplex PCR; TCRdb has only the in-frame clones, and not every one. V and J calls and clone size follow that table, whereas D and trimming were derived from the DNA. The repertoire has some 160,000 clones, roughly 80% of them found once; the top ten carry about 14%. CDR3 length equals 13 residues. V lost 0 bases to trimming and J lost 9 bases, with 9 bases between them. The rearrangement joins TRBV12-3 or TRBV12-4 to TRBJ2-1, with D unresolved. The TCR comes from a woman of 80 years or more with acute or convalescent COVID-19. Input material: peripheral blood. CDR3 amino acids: CASSLAFRSEQFF. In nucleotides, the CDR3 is TGTGCCAGCAGTTTAGCGTTCCGTAGTGAGCAGTTCTTC.